A single sample is the source of the 17 T cell receptor beta chains below, sequenced in a study. Sequenced by immunoSEQ multiplex PCR; TCRdb stores in-frame clones only, minus some. The sample has under 90,000 clones, around 93% seen once. Sample: PBMCs. All receptors derive from a man aged 35 to 55 with rheumatoid arthritis.

This chain links TRBV4-1 with TRBJ2-7; 10 bases fit TRBD2. This CDR3 has 15 amino acids. Trimming at V came to 4 bases and at J to 2 bases, leaving 5 bases not matched to a gene. CDR1 is MGHRA and CDR2 is YSYEKL in the germline V gene. DNA for the CDR3: TGCGCCAGCAGCCCTTCAGCGGGAGGGCCCTACGAGCAGTACTTC. It is translated as CASSPSAGGPYEQYF.

The genes are TRBV7-8 and TRBJ1-2; 7 nucleotides align to TRBD1. The CDR3 consists of 16 residues. Germline loops: CDR1 SGHVS, CDR2 FQNEAQ. V dropped 3 bases and J dropped 4; count of bases not matched to a gene: 11. As DNA, the CDR3 is TGTGCCAGCAGCTTGATACAGGGGAATTCAGGCTATGGCTACACCTTC. It translates to CASSLIQGNSGYGYTF. Variable domain in full (rest from reference TRBV7-8 and TRBJ1-2): GAGVSQSPRYKVAKRGQDVALRCDPISGHVSLFWYQQALGQGPEFLTYFQNEAQLDKSGLPSDRFFAERPEGSVSTLKIQRTQQEDSAVYLCASSLIQGNSGYGYTFGSGTRLTVV.

The chain combines TRBV7-2 with TRBJ1-2; D call uncertain. This CDR3 contains 15 residues. The V gene's germline CDR1 is SGHTA and CDR2 FQGNSA. The V and J ends lost 5 bases and 0 bases respectively, with 13 bases between them. The CDR3 sequence is CASSPRPLANYGYTF. The DNA for the CDR3 is TGTGCCAGCAGCCCACGACCGTTAGCTAACTATGGCTACACCTTC.

The chain links TRBV9 to TRBJ2-3, with 8 bases identical to TRBD2. J was trimmed by 7 bases and V by 0 bases; bases with no gene match: 10. CDR1 and CDR2 from the germline V gene are SGDLS and YYNGEE. CDR3 length: 16 amino acids. CDR3 sequence reads: CASSVANGGESNTQYF. CDR3 nucleotide sequence: TGTGCCAGCAGCGTAGCAAACGGGGGGGAAAGTAATACGCAGTATTTT. The whole variable domain, filled in from reference TRBV9 and TRBJ2-3, reads DSGVTQTPKHLITATGQRVTLRCSPRSGDLSVYWYQQSLDQGLQFLIQYYNGEERAKGNILERFSAQQFPDLHSELNLSSLELGDSALYFCASSVANGGESNTQYFGPGTRLTVL.

The chain has TRBV5-1 and TRBJ2-2; TRBD1 or TRBD2 may be the D gene (6 bases each). Germline V lookup: CDR1 SGHRS, CDR2 YFSETQ. V was clipped by 7 bases and J by 0 bases, with 13 bases between them. The CDR3 covers 15 residues. The CDR3 coding sequence is TGCGCCAGCCGCGGGGACACAACGAACACCGGGGAGCTGTTTTTT. Its translation: CASRGDTTNTGELFF.

This clone was seen once. The chain uses TRBV4-2 and TRBJ2-2; TRBD2 might be the D (6 bases). The CDR3 runs 17 residues. The ends were cut back, 1 base at V and 4 bases at J, with 16 bases in the middle. The germline V gene has CDR1 LGHNA and CDR2 YNFKEQ. As DNA, the CDR3 is TGTGCCAGCAGCCAAGGGACTACACCGTGGGGCACCGGGGAGCTGTTTTTT. Amino acid sequence: CASSQGTTPWGTGELFF.

This clone was observed once. This chain joins TRBV7-3 and TRBJ2-1; 9 bases align to TRBD2. The CDR3 is 15 residues long. J lost 6 bases, V lost 5 bases, and 8 bases had no gene match. Looked up from germline, CDR1 is SGHTA and CDR2 is FQGTGA. The CDR3 nucleotides are TGTGCCAGCAGCCTGGGGGGAGCGGGAGGCAATGAGCAGTTCTTC. Translation gives CASSLGGAGGNEQFF.

This chain connects TRBV9 to TRBJ2-3; D is unresolved. The germline CDR1 and CDR2 sequences are SGDLS and YYNGEE. The V gene lost 3 bases and the J gene lost 0 bases, with 11 bases spanning the gap. The CDR3 sequence is 15 residues long. In DNA, the CDR3 is TGTGCCAGCAGCGCAGGCTTGGGGAGCACAGATACGCAGTATTTT. Translating gives CASSAGLGSTDTQYF.

This chain connects TRBV5-4 to TRBJ1-2; D gene unclear. This CDR3 is built from 14 residues. Germline loops: CDR1 SGHNT, CDR2 YYREEE (reference sequence). Between the trimmed V and J ends, which lost 0 bases and 4 bases, there was a span of 10 bases. Written as DNA, the CDR3 is TGTGCCAGCAGCTTGGACCCCGGTGGCTATGGCTACACCTTC. Amino acid sequence: CASSLDPGGYGYTF.

This clone was seen only once. This rearrangement joins TRBV10-3 to TRBJ1-6, with unresolved D. Looked up from germline, CDR1 is ENHRY and CDR2 is SYGVKD. The CDR3 has 14 amino acids. V lost 0 bases to trimming and J lost 8 bases, with 8 bases between them. The CDR3 loop reads CAISESALYSPLHF. For the CDR3, the DNA is TGTGCCATCAGTGAGTCGGCCCTATATTCACCCCTCCACTTT.

V gene TRBV28 combines with J gene TRBJ2-5; D is possibly TRBD2 (5 bases). The CDR3 extends over 12 amino acids. The V end was cut by 9 bases, the J end by 4 bases, with 12 bases between. Germline values: CDR1 MDHEN, CDR2 SYDVKM. CDR3 loop: CASGPGLETQYF. Here the CDR3 DNA reads TGTGCCAGTGGCCCGGGGTTAGAGACCCAGTACTTC.

The chain is built from TRBV7-2 and TRBJ1-1, with a possible D match to TRBD1 (6 bases). V lost 2 bases and J 7 bases, leaving 14 bases between the germline ends. This CDR3 is 14 amino acids long. Germline assignment: CDR1 SGHTA and CDR2 FQGNSA. DNA for the CDR3: TGTGCCAGCAGCTTAATGGGGGGCTCAAGTGAAGCTTTCTTT. Its protein product is CASSLMGGSSEAFF. The complete variable domain, with remaining parts taken from reference TRBV7-2 and TRBJ1-1, reads GAGVSQSPSNKVTEKGKDVELRCDPISGHTALYWYRQSLGQGLEFLIYFQGNSAPDKSGLPSDRFSAERTGGSVSTLTIQRTQQEDSAVYLCASSLMGGSSEAFFGQGTRLTVV.

The V and J genes are TRBV29-1 and TRBJ2-2, with a possible D match to TRBD2 (6 bases). The germline CDR1 and CDR2 sequences are SQVTM and ANQGSEA. CDR3 length: 13 residues. The ends were cut back, 5 bases at V and 4 bases at J, with 11 bases in the middle. CDR3 protein: CSVNRGSTGELFF. DNA for the CDR3: TGCAGCGTTAACCGGGGGAGCACCGGGGAGCTGTTTTTT.

This chain joins TRBV3-1 (or the pseudogene TRBV3-2) and TRBJ2-6; unclear D gene. The CDR3 consists of 14 residues. Trimming pared 0 bases from V and 4 bases from J, leaving 4 bases between. Germline V gene data show CDR1 as LGHDT and CDR2 as YNNKEL (reference sequence). This chain's CDR3 is CASSQEGGANVLTF. The CDR3 DNA follows: TGTGCCAGCAGCCAAGAAGGAGGGGCCAACGTCCTGACTTTC.

The V call is TRBV5-5, the J call TRBJ1-5; no definite D call. V was trimmed by 0 bases and J by 4 bases, leaving 8 bases between them. Germline CDR1 reads SGHKS; CDR2 reads YYEKEE (reference sequence). The CDR3 totals 14 residues. CDR3 region: CASSLESLNQPQHF. DNA for the CDR3: TGTGCCAGCAGCTTGGAGAGCTTGAATCAGCCCCAGCATTTT.

The chain has TRBV21-1 and TRBJ1-4; the DNA was not compared with TRBD1, the D call given in the table. TRBV21-1 is shown as a pseudogene. This CDR3 region has 18 residues. Here the CDR3 reads CASSNADRGQFTNEKLFF. DNA for the CDR3: TGTGCCAGCAGCAACGCGGACAGGGGGCAGTTCACTAATGAAAAACTGTTTTTT.

The chain uses TRBV27 and TRBJ1-3, with TRBD1 as a possible D gene (6 bases). Germline V gives CDR1 MNHEY, CDR2 SMNVEV (reference sequence). The CDR3 covers 12 residues. Between the trimmed V and J ends, which lost 10 bases and 4 bases, there was a span of 11 bases. The CDR3 DNA reads TGTGCCAAAGGGGGTACAGGAAACACCATATATTTT. Protein product: CAKGGTGNTIYF.